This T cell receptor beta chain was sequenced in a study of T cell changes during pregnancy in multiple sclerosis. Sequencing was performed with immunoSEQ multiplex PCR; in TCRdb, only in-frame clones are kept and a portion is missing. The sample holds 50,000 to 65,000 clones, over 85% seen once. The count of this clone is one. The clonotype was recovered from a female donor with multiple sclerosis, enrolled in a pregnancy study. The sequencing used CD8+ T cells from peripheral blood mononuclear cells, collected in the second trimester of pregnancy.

Written as DNA, the CDR3 is TGTGCCAGCAGCCAGACAGGGGTGGTGGATGAAAAACTGTTTTTT. Translation: CASSQTGVVDEKLFF. J is TRBJ1-4 and V is TRBV14; 8 bases map to TRBD1. This CDR3 region has 15 residues. Trimming at V came to 3 bases and at J to 6 bases, leaving 6 bases not matched to a gene. The germline V gene encodes CDR1 SGHDN and CDR2 FVKESK.